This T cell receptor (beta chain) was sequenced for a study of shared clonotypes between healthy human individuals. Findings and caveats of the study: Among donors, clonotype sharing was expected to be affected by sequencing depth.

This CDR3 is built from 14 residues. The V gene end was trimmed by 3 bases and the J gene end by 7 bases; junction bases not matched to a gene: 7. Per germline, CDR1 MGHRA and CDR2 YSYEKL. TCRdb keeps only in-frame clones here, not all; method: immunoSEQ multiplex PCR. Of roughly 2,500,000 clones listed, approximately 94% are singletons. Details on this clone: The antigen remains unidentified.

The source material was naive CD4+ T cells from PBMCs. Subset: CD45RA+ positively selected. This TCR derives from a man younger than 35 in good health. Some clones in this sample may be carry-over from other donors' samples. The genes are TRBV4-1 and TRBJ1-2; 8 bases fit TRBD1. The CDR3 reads CASSQDRAEAGYTF. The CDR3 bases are TGCGCCAGCAGCCAGGACAGGGCGGAGGCTGGCTACACCTTC.